This T cell receptor beta chain derives from a study of tumor and adjacent non-tumor tissue in lung cancer. Broader study findings: Significantly higher TCR diversity was found in tumor than normal lung.

This clonotype came up many times. Antigen unknown. This may be a read error, as it is one base from a much larger clone. The template was RNA from unsorted bulk tissue. A modified ARM-PCR protocol with three rounds of nested PCR amplified TCRbeta. TCRdb passed the multiplex PCR reads through MiXCR, listing each CDR3 protein once. The sample has some 74,000 distinct CDR3 sequences; 72% are singletons. The CDR3 contains 11 residues. Per germline, CDR1 SQVTM and CDR2 ANQGSEA. The sequenced material came from lung tumor tissue. The clonotype comes from a middle-aged woman with non-small cell lung cancer. The chain has TRBV29-1 and TRBJ2-3; D gene unclear. The CDR3 DNA reads as TGCGGCGCACCTTCTGGAGATACGCAGTATTTT. This gives the protein CGAPSGDTQYF.